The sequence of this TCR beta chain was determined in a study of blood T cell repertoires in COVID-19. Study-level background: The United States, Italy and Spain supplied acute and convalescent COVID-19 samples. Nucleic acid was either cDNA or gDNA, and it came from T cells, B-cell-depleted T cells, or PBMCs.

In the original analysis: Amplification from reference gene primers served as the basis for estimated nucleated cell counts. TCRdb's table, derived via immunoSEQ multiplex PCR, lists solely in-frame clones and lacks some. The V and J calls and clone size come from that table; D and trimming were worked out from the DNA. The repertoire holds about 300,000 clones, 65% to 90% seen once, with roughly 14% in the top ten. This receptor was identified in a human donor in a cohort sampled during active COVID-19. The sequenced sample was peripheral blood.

CDR3 DNA: TGTGCCAGCTCACTGACACTGAACACCGGGGAGCTGTTTTTT. As protein: CASSLTLNTGELFF. The V and J genes are TRBV18 and TRBJ2-2; D gene ambiguous. V dropped 4 bases and J dropped 1 base, with 7 bases sitting between them. The CDR3 loop spans 14 amino acids. Germline V gene data show CDR1 as KGHSH and CDR2 as LQKENI.